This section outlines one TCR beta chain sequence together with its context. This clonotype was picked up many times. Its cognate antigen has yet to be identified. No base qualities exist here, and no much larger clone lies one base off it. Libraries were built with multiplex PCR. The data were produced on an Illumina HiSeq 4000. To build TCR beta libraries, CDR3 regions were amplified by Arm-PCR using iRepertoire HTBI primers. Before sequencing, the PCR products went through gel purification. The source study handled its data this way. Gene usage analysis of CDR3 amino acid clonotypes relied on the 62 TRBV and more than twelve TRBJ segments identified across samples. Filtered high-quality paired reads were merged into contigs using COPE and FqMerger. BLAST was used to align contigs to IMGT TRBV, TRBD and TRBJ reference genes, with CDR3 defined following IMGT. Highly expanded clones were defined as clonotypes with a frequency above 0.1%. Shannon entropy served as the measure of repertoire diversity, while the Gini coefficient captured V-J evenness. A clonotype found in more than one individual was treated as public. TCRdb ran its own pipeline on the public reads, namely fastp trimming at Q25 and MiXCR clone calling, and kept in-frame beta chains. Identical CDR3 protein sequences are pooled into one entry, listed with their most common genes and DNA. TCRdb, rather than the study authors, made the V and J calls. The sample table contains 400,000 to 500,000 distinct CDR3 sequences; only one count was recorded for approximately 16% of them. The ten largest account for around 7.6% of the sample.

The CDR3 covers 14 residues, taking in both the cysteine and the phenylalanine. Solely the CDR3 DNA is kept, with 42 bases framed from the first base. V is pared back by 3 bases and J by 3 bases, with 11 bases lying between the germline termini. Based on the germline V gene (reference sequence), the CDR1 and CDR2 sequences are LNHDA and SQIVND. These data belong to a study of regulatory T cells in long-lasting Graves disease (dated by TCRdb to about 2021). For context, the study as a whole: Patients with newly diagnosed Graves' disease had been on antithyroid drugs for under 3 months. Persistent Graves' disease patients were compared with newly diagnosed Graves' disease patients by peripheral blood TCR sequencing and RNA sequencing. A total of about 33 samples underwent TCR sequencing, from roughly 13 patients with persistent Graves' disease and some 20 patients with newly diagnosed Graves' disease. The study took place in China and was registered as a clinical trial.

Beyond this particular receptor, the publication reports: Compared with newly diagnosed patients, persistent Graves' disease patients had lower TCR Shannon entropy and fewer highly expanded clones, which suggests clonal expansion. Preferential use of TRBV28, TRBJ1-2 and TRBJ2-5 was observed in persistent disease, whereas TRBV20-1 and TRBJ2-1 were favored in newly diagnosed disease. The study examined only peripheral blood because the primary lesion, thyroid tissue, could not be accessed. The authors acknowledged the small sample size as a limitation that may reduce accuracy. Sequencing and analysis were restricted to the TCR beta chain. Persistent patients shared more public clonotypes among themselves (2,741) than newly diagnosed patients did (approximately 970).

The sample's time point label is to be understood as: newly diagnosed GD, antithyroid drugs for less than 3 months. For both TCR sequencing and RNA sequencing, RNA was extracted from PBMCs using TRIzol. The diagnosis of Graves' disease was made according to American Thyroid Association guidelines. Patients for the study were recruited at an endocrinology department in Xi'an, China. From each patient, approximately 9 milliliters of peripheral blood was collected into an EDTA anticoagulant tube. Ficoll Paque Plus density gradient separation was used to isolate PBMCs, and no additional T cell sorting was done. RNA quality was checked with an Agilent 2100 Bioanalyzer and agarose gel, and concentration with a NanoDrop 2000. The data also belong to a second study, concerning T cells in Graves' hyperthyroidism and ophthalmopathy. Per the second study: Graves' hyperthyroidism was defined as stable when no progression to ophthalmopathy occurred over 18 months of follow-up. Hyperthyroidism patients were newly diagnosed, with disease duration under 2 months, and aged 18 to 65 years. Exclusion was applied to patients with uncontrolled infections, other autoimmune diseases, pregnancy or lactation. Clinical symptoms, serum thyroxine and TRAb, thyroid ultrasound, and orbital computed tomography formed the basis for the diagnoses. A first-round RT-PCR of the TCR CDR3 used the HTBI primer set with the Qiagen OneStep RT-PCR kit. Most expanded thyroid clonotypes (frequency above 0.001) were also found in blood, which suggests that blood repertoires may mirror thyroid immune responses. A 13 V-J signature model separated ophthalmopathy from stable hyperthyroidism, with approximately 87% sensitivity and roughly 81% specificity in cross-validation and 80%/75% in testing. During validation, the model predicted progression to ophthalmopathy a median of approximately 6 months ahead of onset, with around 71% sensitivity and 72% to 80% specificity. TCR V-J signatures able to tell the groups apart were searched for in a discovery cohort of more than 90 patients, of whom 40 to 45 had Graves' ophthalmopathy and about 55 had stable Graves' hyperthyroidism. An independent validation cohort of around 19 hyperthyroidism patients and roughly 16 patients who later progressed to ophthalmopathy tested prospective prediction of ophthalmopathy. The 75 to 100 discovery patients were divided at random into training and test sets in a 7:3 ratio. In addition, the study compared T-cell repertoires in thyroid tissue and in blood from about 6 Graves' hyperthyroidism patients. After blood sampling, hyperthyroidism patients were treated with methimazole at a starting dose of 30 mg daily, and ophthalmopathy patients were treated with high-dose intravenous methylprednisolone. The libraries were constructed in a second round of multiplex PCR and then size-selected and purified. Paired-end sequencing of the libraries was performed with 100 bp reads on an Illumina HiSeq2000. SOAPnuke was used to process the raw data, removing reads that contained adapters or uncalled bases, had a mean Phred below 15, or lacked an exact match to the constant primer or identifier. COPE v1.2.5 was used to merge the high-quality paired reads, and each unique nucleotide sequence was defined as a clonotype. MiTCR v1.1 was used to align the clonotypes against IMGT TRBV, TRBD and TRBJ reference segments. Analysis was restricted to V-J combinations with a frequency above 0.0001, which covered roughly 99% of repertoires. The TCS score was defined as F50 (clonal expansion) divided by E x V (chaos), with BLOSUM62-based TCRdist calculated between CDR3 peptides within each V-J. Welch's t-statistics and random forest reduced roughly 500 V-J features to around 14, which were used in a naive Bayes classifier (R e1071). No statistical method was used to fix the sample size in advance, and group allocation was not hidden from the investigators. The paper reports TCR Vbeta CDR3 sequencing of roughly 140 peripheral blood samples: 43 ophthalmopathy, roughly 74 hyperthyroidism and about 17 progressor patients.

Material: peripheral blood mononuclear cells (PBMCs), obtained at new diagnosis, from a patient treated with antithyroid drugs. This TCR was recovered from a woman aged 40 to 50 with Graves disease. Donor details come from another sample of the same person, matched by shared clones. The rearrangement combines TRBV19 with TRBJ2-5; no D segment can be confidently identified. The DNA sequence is TGTGCCAGTAGTATCTCCGTGACGGAAGAGACCCAGTACTTC. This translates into CASSISVTEETQYF.